Each of the 15 T cell receptor beta chains below was sequenced from the same sample in a study of multiple sclerosis patients with progressive multifocal leukoencephalopathy. Noted time point: time of PML onset. Assay used: immunoSEQ multiplex PCR; TCRdb lists only in-frame clones, some missing. The data show tens of thousands of clones, with around 83% seen just once and around 11% held by the top ten. The sequencing here drew on PBMCs, taken from a patient treated with natalizumab. The receptors shown here come from a woman in her thirties with progressive multifocal leukoencephalopathy.

The gene calls are TRBV15 and TRBJ1-2; a possible D gene is TRBD1 (5 bases). The CDR3 length is 14 residues. Trimming left V 2 bases short and J 0 bases short, with 7 bases between. Germline V gives CDR1 LNHNV, CDR2 YYDKDF (reference sequence). DNA for the CDR3: TGTGCCACCAGCAGACAGGGTCCTAACTATGGCTACACCTTC. Translated: CATSRQGPNYGYTF.

V gene TRBV7-9 combines with J gene TRBJ1-1; D gene ambiguous. CDR3 length: 15 amino acids. V lost 5 bases to trimming and J lost 1 base, with 14 bases between them. Germline assignment: CDR1 SEHNR and CDR2 FQNEAQ (reference sequence). The CDR3 bases are TGTGCCAGCAGCCCAGCCCTGTTATCGAACACTGAAGCTTTCTTT. Protein sequence: CASSPALLSNTEAFF.

J is TRBJ1-2 and V is TRBV11-2; D perhaps matches TRBD1 (6 bases). Germline-derived CDR1 and CDR2 are SGHAT and FQNNGV. Trimming left V 1 base short and J 8 bases short, with 17 bases between. The CDR3 is 15 residues long. This chain's CDR3 is CASSLGIGGADGYTF. DNA for the CDR3: TGTGCCAGCAGCTTAGGCATCGGGGGGGCGGACGGCTACACCTTC.

V gene TRBV6-5 combines with J gene TRBJ2-3; D not certain. The V gene lost 5 bases and the J gene lost 3 bases, with 12 bases spanning the gap. Germline lookup yields CDR1 MNHEY and CDR2 SVGAGI. CDR3 length: 14 residues. CDR3 sequence reads: CASSLRAQTDTQYF. CDR3 nucleotides: TGTGCCAGCAGTCTCCGGGCCCAGACAGATACGCAGTATTTT.

The genes are TRBV18 and TRBJ1-1; no firm D call. The CDR3 totals 13 residues. Trimming shortened V by 3 bases and J by 5 bases, and 10 bases separated the two germline ends. The germline V gene encodes CDR1 KGHSH and CDR2 LQKENI. This CDR3 reads CASSPSPETEAFF. The CDR3 coding sequence is TGTGCCAGCTCACCCTCCCCCGAAACTGAAGCTTTCTTT.

This chain uses TRBV6-1 with TRBJ2-1, with D perhaps TRBD2 (6 bases). CDR3 length: 14 residues. V lost 4 bases, J lost 4 bases, and 11 bases lay in between. CDR1 and CDR2 (germline): MNHNS, SASEGT. The CDR3 reads CASSATGDYNEQFF. Written as DNA, the CDR3 is TGTGCCAGCAGTGCAACGGGGGATTACAATGAGCAGTTCTTC.

J is TRBJ2-7 and V is TRBV7-2; 12 bases agree with TRBD2. The CDR3 consists of 16 residues. V lost 5 bases and J lost 7; bases outside the gene matches: 12. Per the germline V gene, CDR1 is SGHTA and CDR2 is FQGNSA. In DNA, the CDR3 is TGTGCCAGCAGCCTCCCGGGACTAGCGGGCAATTGGGAGCAGTACTTC. It translates to CASSLPGLAGNWEQYF.

The V gene is TRBV5-4, the J gene TRBJ1-2; no firm D call. Germline CDR1 and CDR2: SGHNT and YYREEE (reference sequence). Trimming shortened V by 4 bases and J by 5 bases, and 12 bases separated the two germline ends. The length of the CDR3 is 13 residues. CDR3 residues: CASSATRNYGYTF. CDR3 coding DNA: TGTGCCAGCAGCGCTACGAGGAATTATGGCTACACCTTC. Complete variable domain (other parts from reference TRBV5-4 and TRBJ1-2): ETGVTQSPTHLIKTRGQQVTLRCSSQSGHNTVSWYQQALGQGPQFIFQYYREEENGRGNFPPRFSGLQFPNYSSELNVNALELDDSALYLCASSATRNYGYTFGSGTRLTVV.

This clone appeared a single time. This chain links TRBV23-1 with TRBJ1-2; D remains ambiguous. TRBV23-1 belongs to the ORF category, with a function that is uncertain. The V gene lost 5 bases and the J gene lost 4 bases, with 8 bases spanning the gap. This CDR3 comprises 12 residues. CDR3 coding DNA: TGCGCCAGCAGTACGAGGGTCTATGGCTACACCTTC. This sequence encodes CASSTRVYGYTF.

V is TRBV19 and J is TRBJ2-7; TRBD2 aligns across 8 bases. Germline V gene sequence: CDR1 LNHDA, CDR2 SQIVND (reference sequence). The CDR3 covers 16 residues. The junction had 18 bases not matched to a gene; V was cut back by 8 bases and J by 6 bases. This chain's CDR3 is CASSLTGGRLGSEQYF. DNA for the CDR3: TGTGCCAGTTCCTTAACGGGGGGGCGGCTTGGTAGCGAGCAGTACTTC.

The chain employs TRBV30 and TRBJ2-7; 10 bases match TRBD1. The V gene end was trimmed by 1 base and the J gene end by 7 bases; junction bases not matched to a gene: 10. CDR1 is GTSNPN, CDR2 SVGIG, per germline (reference sequence). This CDR3 is 15 amino acids long. This CDR3 is CAWSGLTGGSREQYF. The CDR3 coding sequence is TGTGCCTGGAGTGGGCTGACAGGGGGCTCGCGGGAGCAGTACTTC.

V and J are TRBV14 and TRBJ2-3, with TRBD1 matching 9 bases. This CDR3 is built from 16 residues. Germline CDR1 SGHDN, CDR2 FVKESK. V shed 1 base, J shed 0 bases, and the junction held 2 bases outside the gene matches. The CDR3 DNA is TGTGCCAGCAGCCAAGGACAGGGGGGGAGCACAGATACGCAGTATTTT. This encodes CASSQGQGGSTDTQYF.

The J gene is TRBJ2-5, the V gene TRBV29-1; D unresolved. The germline CDR1 and CDR2 sequences are SQVTM and ANQGSEA. The ends were cut back, 0 bases at V and 5 bases at J, with 7 bases in the middle. This CDR3 comprises 12 residues. The CDR3 reads CSVEEVAETQYF. The CDR3 DNA sequence: TGCAGCGTTGAAGAGGTGGCGGAGACCCAGTACTTC.

The chain employs TRBV29-1 and TRBJ1-5; no clear D gene. V lost 2 bases and J 2 bases, leaving 7 bases between the germline ends. Per germline, CDR1 SQVTM and CDR2 ANQGSEA. This CDR3 contains 13 residues. The CDR3 sequence: CSVERAGNQPQHF. CDR3 DNA sequence: TGCAGCGTTGAAAGGGCGGGCAATCAGCCCCAGCATTTT.

The chain combines TRBV5-1 with TRBJ1-3; D gene uncertain. V was trimmed by 4 bases and J by 4 bases, leaving 15 bases between them. This CDR3 is 15 amino acids long. The germline gives CDR1 SGHRS, CDR2 YFSETQ. The CDR3 spells CASSPNRAPGNTIYF. The DNA of the CDR3 is TGCGCCAGCAGCCCAAACCGGGCGCCGGGAAACACCATATATTTT. Complete variable domain (other parts from reference TRBV5-1 and TRBJ1-3): KAGVTQTPRYLIKTRGQQVTLSCSPISGHRSVSWYQQTPGQGLQFLFEYFSETQRNKGNFPGRFSGRQFSNSRSEMNVSTLELGDSALYLCASSPNRAPGNTIYFGEGSWLTVV.